A single T cell receptor (beta chain) is shown here with its context. Its antigen is not identified. This sample was taken from a study of T cell responses to AZD1222 COVID-19 vaccine. This CDR3 contains 15 residues. Germline V lookup: CDR1 SGDLS, CDR2 YYNGEE. V was clipped by 0 bases and J by 4 bases, with 14 bases between them. Measured with immunoSEQ multiplex PCR; TCRdb has only the in-frame clones, and not every one. The sample lists approximately 160,000 clones; about nine tenths were seen once. Study-level findings and limits: Baseline seropositives among AZD1222 recipients totaled only five or six. Nearly half of spike-specific TCRs reportedly go after variant regions that carry no mutations. All repertoire sampling was performed exclusively after the peak T cell response.

V and J are TRBV9 and TRBJ2-7; the D gene is possibly TRBD2 (6 bases). The sequencing here drew on peripheral blood, taken on day 0 of AZD1222 vaccination. The TCR was taken from an adult in good health. The CDR3 nucleotides read TGTGCCAGCAGCGTAGGGTTTCCGGGGACTTACGAGCAGTACTTC. This encodes CASSVGFPGTYEQYF. Complete variable domain (other parts from reference TRBV9 and TRBJ2-7): DSGVTQTPKHLITATGQRVTLRCSPRSGDLSVYWYQQSLDQGLQFLIQYYNGEERAKGNILERFSAQQFPDLHSELNLSSLELGDSALYFCASSVGFPGTYEQYFGPGTRLTVT.